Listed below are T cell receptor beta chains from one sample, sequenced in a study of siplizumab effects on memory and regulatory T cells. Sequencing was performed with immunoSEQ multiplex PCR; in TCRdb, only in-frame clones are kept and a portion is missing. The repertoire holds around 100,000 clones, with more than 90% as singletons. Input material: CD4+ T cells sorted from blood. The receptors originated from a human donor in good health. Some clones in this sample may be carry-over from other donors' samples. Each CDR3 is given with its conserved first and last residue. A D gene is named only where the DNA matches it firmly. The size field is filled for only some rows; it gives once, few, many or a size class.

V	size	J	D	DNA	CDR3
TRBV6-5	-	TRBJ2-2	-	TGTGCCAGCAGTTACTCGAAACAGGGCAAAACCGGGGAGCTGTTTTTT	CASSYSKQGKTGELFF
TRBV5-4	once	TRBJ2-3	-	TGTGCCAGCAGCTTGGCCCCCCTAGAGCAGTATTTT	CASSLAPLEQYF
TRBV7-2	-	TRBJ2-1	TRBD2	TGTGCCAGCAGCTTATGGACTAGCGGTCTAAACAATGAGCAGTTCTTC	CASSLWTSGLNNEQFF
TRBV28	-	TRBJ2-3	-	TGTGCCAGCAGCCTCCAAGAGTCAGATACGCAGTATTTT	CASSLQESDTQYF
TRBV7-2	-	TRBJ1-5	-	TGTGCCAGCAGCTTGAGCAATAGCAATCAGCCCCAGCATTTT	CASSLSNSNQPQHF
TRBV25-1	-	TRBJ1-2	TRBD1	TGTGCCAGCAGTGAGGCACAGGGGAAGGATAACTATGGCTACACCTTC	CASSEAQGKDNYGYTF
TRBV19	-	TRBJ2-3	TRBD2	TGTGCCAGTAGTCGAACTAGCGGGATACAAGATACGCAGTATTTT	CASSRTSGIQDTQYF
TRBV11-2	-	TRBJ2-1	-	TGTGCCAGCAGCTTAGGCAGGGGAGGTAGGAACAATGAGCAGTTCTTC	CASSLGRGGRNNEQFF
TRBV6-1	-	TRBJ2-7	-	TGTGCCAGCAGTGTGGGGGGAGGAGGCGAGCAGTACTTC	CASSVGGGGEQYF
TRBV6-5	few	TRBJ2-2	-	TGTGCCAGCAGTTACTCGATCAGCGCATCCGGGGAGCTGTTTTTT	CASSYSISASGELFF
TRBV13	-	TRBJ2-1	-	TGTGCCAGCAGCCCGGACCCGAGCTCCTACAATGAGCAGTTCTTC	CASSPDPSSYNEQFF
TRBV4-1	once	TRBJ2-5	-	TGCGCCAGCAGCTCTTTAGGCGGCGACGGGCCAGAGACCCAGTACTTC	CASSSLGGDGPETQYF
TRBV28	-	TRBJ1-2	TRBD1	TGTGCCAGCAGCCCGGGGGGGACAGTCCCCTATGGCTACACCTTC	CASSPGGTVPYGYTF
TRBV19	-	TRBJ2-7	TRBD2	TGTGCCAGTAACGGCGGGAGGCCATACGAGCAGTACTTC	CASNGGRPYEQYF
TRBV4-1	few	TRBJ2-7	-	TGCGCCAGCAGCGCCCGGGACTCAGAGTCCTACGAGCAGTACTTC	CASSARDSESYEQYF
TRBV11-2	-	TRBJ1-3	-	TGTGCCAGCAGCTCCCGACGCAGCTCTGGAAACACCATATATTTT	CASSSRRSSGNTIYF
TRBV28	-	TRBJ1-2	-	TGTGCCAGCAGCGGGGCGCCAAGCTATGGCTACACCTTC	CASSGAPSYGYTF
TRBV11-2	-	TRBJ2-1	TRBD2	TGTGCCAGCAGCCGGTCGTTAGCGGGAAGGAATGAGCAGTTCTTC	CASSRSLAGRNEQFF
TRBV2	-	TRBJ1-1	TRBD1	TGTGCCAGCACCAGACAGGGAACGAACACTGAAGCTTTCTTT	CASTRQGTNTEAFF
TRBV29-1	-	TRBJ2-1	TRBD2	TGCAGCGTTGGTACTAGCGGGAAGAATGAGCAGTTCTTC	CSVGTSGKNEQFF
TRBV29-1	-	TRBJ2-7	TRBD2	TGCAGCGGTGGACTAGCGGGAAACGAGCAGTACTTC	CSGGLAGNEQYF
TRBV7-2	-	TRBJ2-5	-	TGTGCCAGCAGCTTAGCACGGGCCCAAGAGACCCAGTACTTC	CASSLARAQETQYF
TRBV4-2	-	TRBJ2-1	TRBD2	TGTGCCAGCAGCCAAGCACTAGCGGGGGCCACAGAGCAGTTCTTC	CASSQALAGATEQFF
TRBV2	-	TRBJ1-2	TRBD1	TGTGCCAGCAGAGCAGGACAGGGGGCTGGCTATGGCTACACCTTC	CASRAGQGAGYGYTF
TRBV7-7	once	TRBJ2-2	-	TGTGCTAGCACCCCCAGCTCGAGGAGGCCGAACACCGGGGAGCTGTTTTTT	CASTPSSRRPNTGELFF